This TCR beta chain was sequenced in a study of molecular identifiers for immune sequencing clone quantification. Broader study findings: Among 800,000 to 1,000,000 naive cells, as was reported, spiked Jurkat TCR RNA from one cell was detectable. Clones that exceeded 20 RNA copies held over 99% of effector molecules, yet under 1% in naive cells.

This clonotype occurred a few times. Its target is unknown. Previously described methods and listed TCR primers produced bulk TCR libraries. One entry per CDR3 protein results from TCRdb running MiXCR on the PCR reads. The table shows more than 550,000 distinct CDR3 sequences, with 25% occurring only once. V dropped 5 bases and J dropped 4 bases, with 17 bases sitting between them. In germline, CDR1 is SEHNR, CDR2 FQNEAQ (reference sequence). The CDR3 contains 15 residues. Sequencing input: naive CD8+ T cells from blood, with Jurkat cell RNA spiked in. Subset noted: FACS-sorted CD8+CD4-CCR7+CD45RA+ naive T cells. The receptor was derived from a human donor in good health. Some libraries in this study had Jurkat cell RNA spiked in. The chain combines TRBV7-9 with TRBJ1-1; D may be TRBD1 (6 bases). CDR3 region: CASSPGWGAATEAFF. The CDR3 nucleotides read TGTGCCAGCAGCCCCGGTTGGGGGGCCGCCACTGAAGCTTTCTTT.